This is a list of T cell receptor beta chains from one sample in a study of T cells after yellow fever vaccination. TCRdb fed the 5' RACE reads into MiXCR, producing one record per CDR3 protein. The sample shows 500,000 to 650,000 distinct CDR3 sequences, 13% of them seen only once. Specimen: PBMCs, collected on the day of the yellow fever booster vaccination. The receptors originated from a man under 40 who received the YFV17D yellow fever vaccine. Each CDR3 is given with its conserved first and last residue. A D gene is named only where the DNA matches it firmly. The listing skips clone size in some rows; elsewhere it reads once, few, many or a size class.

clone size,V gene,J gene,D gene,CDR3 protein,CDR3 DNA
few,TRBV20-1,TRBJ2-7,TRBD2,CSARTVAGVLPEQYF,TGCAGTGCTAGGACTGTAGCGGGAGTGTTACCCGAGCAGTACTTC
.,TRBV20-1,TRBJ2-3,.,CSATTWAIDTQYF,TGCAGTGCTACAACGTGGGCCATAGATACGCAGTATTTT
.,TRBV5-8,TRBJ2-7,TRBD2,CASSTGGFSYEQYF,TGTGCCAGCAGCACGGGAGGCTTCTCCTACGAGCAGTACTTC
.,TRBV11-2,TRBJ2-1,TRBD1,CASSDTRDRGRKEQFF,TGTGCCAGCAGCGATACCCGGGACAGGGGTCGGAAGGAGCAGTTCTTC
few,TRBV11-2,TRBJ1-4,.,CASSLGETDRNEKLFF,TGTGCCAGCAGCTTAGGGGAGACAGACCGTAATGAAAAACTGTTTTTT
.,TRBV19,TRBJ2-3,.,CASSILGGRAEDTQYF,TGTGCCAGTAGTATTCTAGGGGGGAGGGCCGAAGATACGCAGTATTTT
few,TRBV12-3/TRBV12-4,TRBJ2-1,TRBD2,CASQGVGGDNEQFF,TGTGCCAGCCAGGGCGTGGGGGGGGACAATGAGCAGTTCTTC
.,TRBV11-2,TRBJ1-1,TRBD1,CASSALGQGNTEAFF,TGTGCCAGCAGCGCTTTGGGACAGGGTAACACTGAAGCTTTCTTT
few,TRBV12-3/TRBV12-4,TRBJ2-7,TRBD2,CASRSGTSGDYEQYF,TGTGCCAGCAGATCCGGGACTAGCGGCGACTACGAGCAGTACTTC
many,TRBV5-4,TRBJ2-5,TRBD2,CASSSGLAGQETQYF,TGTGCCAGCAGCTCGGGACTAGCGGGACAAGAGACCCAGTACTTC
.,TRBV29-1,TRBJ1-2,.,CSVEKALGRGGYTF,TGCAGCGTTGAGAAAGCCCTAGGGAGAGGTGGCTACACCTTC
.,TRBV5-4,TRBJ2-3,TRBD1,CASSSTGAGTDTQYF,TGTGCCAGCAGCTCCACAGGGGCTGGCACAGATACGCAGTATTTT
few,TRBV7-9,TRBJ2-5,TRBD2,CASSPSGDPLGETQYF,TGTGCCAGCAGTCCCAGCGGGGACCCACTCGGGGAGACCCAGTACTTC
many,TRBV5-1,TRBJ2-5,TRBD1,CASSSGQGGETQYF,TGTGCCAGCAGCTCAGGACAGGGGGGGGAGACCCAGTACTTC
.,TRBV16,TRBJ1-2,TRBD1,CASSRDSIYGYTF,TGTGCCAGCAGCCGGGACAGCATCTATGGCTACACCTTC
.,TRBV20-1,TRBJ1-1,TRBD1,CSARVTGAMNTEAFF,TGCAGTGCTAGAGTAACAGGGGCCATGAACACTGAAGCTTTCTTT